A selection of T cell receptor beta chains follows, all from one sample in a study of regulatory T cells in long-lasting Graves disease. TCRdb fed the multiplex PCR reads into MiXCR, producing one record per CDR3 protein. The table has some 400,000 distinct CDR3 sequences, about 15% seen once; the top ten hold 16%. These data were also reused for a study on T cells in Graves' hyperthyroidism and ophthalmopathy.

The source was peripheral blood mononuclear cells (PBMCs), collected at new diagnosis, from a patient treated with antithyroid drugs. Receptor source: a woman in her twenties or thirties with Graves disease. CDR3s include the opening cysteine and the closing phenylalanine or tryptophan. D genes are given only for firm matches. Rows may omit the clone size; those that give it use once, few, many or a size class.

d_gene,abundance,j_gene,v_gene,len,CDR3nt,CDR3aa
TRBD2,-,TRBJ2-1,TRBV7-3,15,TGTGCCAGCAGCCCACAGCGGGACGAAACGGGTGAGCAGTTCTTC,CASSPQRDETGEQFF
-,-,TRBJ1-2,TRBV5-6,14,TGTGCCAGCAGCTTTGGGGCCCTTGACTATGGCTACACCTTC,CASSFGALDYGYTF
TRBD1,-,TRBJ1-5,TRBV5-6,15,TGTGCCAGCAGCGCGGACAGGGGTGGGAATCAGCCCCAGCATTTT,CASSADRGGNQPQHF
-,-,TRBJ1-1,TRBV6-1,13,TGTGCCAGCAGACCCGGAATGAACACTGAAGCTTTCTTT,CASRPGMNTEAFF
-,many,TRBJ2-1,TRBV11-2,19,TGTGCCAGCAGCTTAGACGCGTTAGATTTAGCTCCCCCCTACAATGAGCAGTTCTTC,CASSLDALDLAPPYNEQFF
-,-,TRBJ1-5,TRBV19,14,TGTGCCAGTACCGGGACGGATAGCAATCAGCCCCAGCATTTT,CASTGTDSNQPQHF
TRBD2,many,TRBJ2-3,TRBV20-1,13,TGCAGTGCTCAACTAGCGGGAGCAGATACGCAGTATTTT,CSAQLAGADTQYF
-,many,TRBJ2-1,TRBV12-5,15,TGTGCTAGTGTAGGGAGGGGACACCTAGGGAATGAGCAGTTCTTC,CASVGRGHLGNEQFF
-,-,TRBJ2-1,TRBV5-1,11,TGCGCCACCGGGACGGGCAATGAGCAGTTCTTC,CATGTGNEQFF
TRBD1,many,TRBJ2-2,TRBV7-9,19,TGTGCCAGCAGCGCCTTTCCGTGGGGGACAGGGGTCTTCGGCGGGGAGCTGTTTTTT,CASSAFPWGTGVFGGELFF
TRBD1,many,TRBJ1-2,TRBV20-1,13,TGCAGTGCTCTGACAGGGGAGGACAGAGGCTACACCTTC,CSALTGEDRGYTF
-,many,TRBJ2-7,TRBV6-5,17,TGTGCCAGCAGTTACTCACCCGGTCCGGGGAGGTGGTACGAGCAGTACTTC,CASSYSPGPGRWYEQYF
-,-,TRBJ2-3,TRBV6-1,17,TGTGCCAGCAGCCCTCTATCGGGGGTCCCCCACACAGATACGCAGTATTTT,CASSPLSGVPHTDTQYF